Listed below are T cell receptor beta chains from one sample, sequenced in a study of blood T cell repertoires in COVID-19. This table comes from immunoSEQ multiplex PCR, and its TCRdb copy is limited to in-frame clones, with some not included. This table holds 10,000 to 15,000 clones, approximately 80% found once. Sequencing input: peripheral blood. These receptors came from a man aged 40-55 years with active or convalescent COVID-19. CDR3s include the opening cysteine and the closing phenylalanine or tryptophan. Each record gives: CDR3 length, V gene, D gene, J gene, clone size, CDR3 protein, CDR3 DNA. D genes are given only for firm matches. Clone size, where shown, is once, few, many, or a class for clones that have expanded.

length: 11
V: TRBV29-1
D: TRBD1
J: TRBJ1-2
size: -
CDR3: CSSLTGRGYTF
DNA: TGCAGCTCCCTGACAGGGAGAGGTTACACCTTC

length: 16
V: TRBV7-2
D: -
J: TRBJ1-4
size: -
CDR3: CASSAWLGGTNEKLFF
DNA: TGTGCCAGCAGCGCGTGGTTGGGGGGGACTAATGAAAAACTGTTTTTT

length: 13
V: TRBV29-1
D: -
J: TRBJ1-1
size: -
CDR3: CSVGPRGNTEAFF
DNA: TGCAGCGTTGGGCCCAGAGGGAACACTGAAGCTTTCTTT

length: 14
V: TRBV6-5
D: -
J: TRBJ1-1
size: few
CDR3: CASKTDTWNTEAFF
DNA: TGTGCCAGCAAGACAGACACCTGGAACACTGAAGCTTTCTTT

length: 12
V: TRBV12-3/TRBV12-4
D: -
J: TRBJ2-5
size: -
CDR3: CASRWERETQYF
DNA: TGTGCCAGCCGGTGGGAGAGGGAGACCCAGTACTTC

length: 13
V: TRBV30
D: -
J: TRBJ1-1
size: -
CDR3: CAWSVQGNTEAFF
DNA: TGTGCCTGGAGTGTCCAGGGGAACACTGAAGCTTTCTTT

length: 12
V: TRBV6-6
D: TRBD1
J: TRBJ1-4
size: -
CDR3: CASRDRGEKLFF
DNA: TGTGCCAGCAGGGACAGGGGGGAAAAACTGTTTTTT

length: 15
V: TRBV7-8
D: TRBD2
J: TRBJ2-7
size: -
CDR3: CASSLERTSFYEQYF
DNA: TGTGCCAGCAGCTTAGAACGGACTAGCTTCTACGAGCAGTACTTC

length: 15
V: TRBV4-2
D: TRBD1
J: TRBJ1-1
size: -
CDR3: CASSPQGQGFTEAFF
DNA: TGTGCCAGCAGCCCTCAGGGACAGGGGTTTACTGAAGCTTTCTTT

length: 18
V: TRBV4-3
D: TRBD1
J: TRBJ1-5
size: -
CDR3: CASSHSFSLTGSGQPQHF
DNA: TGCGCCAGCAGCCACTCTTTTTCCCTGACAGGGTCGGGTCAGCCCCAGCATTTT

length: 20
V: TRBV28
D: TRBD1
J: TRBJ2-6
size: -
CDR3: CASSLWNRGRPGSGANVLTF
DNA: TGTGCCAGCAGTTTATGGAACAGGGGCCGTCCTGGTTCTGGGGCCAACGTCCTGACTTTC

length: 15
V: TRBV7-9
D: -
J: TRBJ2-2
size: -
CDR3: CASSPPGGNTGELFF
DNA: TGTGCCAGCAGCCCACCCGGGGGGAACACCGGGGAGCTGTTTTTT

length: 14
V: TRBV7-3
D: -
J: TRBJ2-1
size: -
CDR3: CASSLPGTYNEQFF
DNA: TGTGCCAGCAGCTTACCAGGGACCTACAATGAGCAGTTCTTC

length: 12
V: TRBV5-8
D: -
J: TRBJ2-5
size: -
CDR3: CASSRQQETQYF
DNA: TGTGCCAGCAGCCGACAACAAGAGACCCAGTACTTC

length: 17
V: TRBV18
D: -
J: TRBJ2-6
size: -
CDR3: CASSLDRFSSGANVLTF
DNA: TGTGCCAGCTCACTCGACAGGTTTAGCTCTGGGGCCAACGTCCTGACTTTC

length: 18
V: TRBV4-2
D: -
J: TRBJ2-2
size: -
CDR3: CASSQDWGGLAATGELFF
DNA: TGTGCCAGCAGCCAAGATTGGGGGGGGCTAGCGGCAACCGGGGAGCTGTTTTTT

length: 13
V: TRBV12-3/TRBV12-4
D: -
J: TRBJ1-5
size: -
CDR3: CASSPFWSQPQHF
DNA: TGTGCCAGCAGTCCCTTTTGGAGCCAGCCCCAGCATTTT

length: 14
V: TRBV5-1
D: -
J: TRBJ2-1
size: -
CDR3: CASSLSGSYNEQFF
DNA: TGCGCCAGCAGCTTAAGCGGCTCCTACAATGAGCAGTTCTTC

length: 21
V: TRBV14
D: -
J: TRBJ2-7
size: -
CDR3: CASSQRNPQVGRSRANYEQYF
DNA: TGTGCCAGCAGCCAAAGGAACCCTCAGGTTGGCAGGTCGCGGGCCAACTACGAGCAGTACTTC

length: 18
V: TRBV4-1
D: TRBD1
J: TRBJ1-4
size: -
CDR3: CASSQESIQGAANEKLFF
DNA: TGCGCCAGCAGCCAAGAAAGCATACAGGGGGCAGCTAATGAAAAACTGTTTTTT

length: 14
V: TRBV19
D: -
J: TRBJ1-1
size: -
CDR3: CASSIPQGWTEAFF
DNA: TGTGCCAGTAGTATCCCGCAGGGTTGGACTGAAGCTTTCTTT

length: 16
V: TRBV9
D: -
J: TRBJ2-2
size: -
CDR3: CASSVEDYSNTGELFF
DNA: TGTGCCAGCAGCGTAGAAGACTATTCGAACACCGGGGAGCTGTTTTTT

length: 16
V: TRBV7-2
D: -
J: TRBJ2-7
size: -
CDR3: CASSLSAGLSRYEQYF
DNA: TGTGCCAGCAGCTTATCGGCGGGCCTTTCACGCTACGAGCAGTACTTC

length: 14
V: TRBV9
D: -
J: TRBJ2-1
size: few
CDR3: CASSALTGYNEQFF
DNA: TGTGCCAGCAGCGCACTGACAGGATACAATGAGCAGTTCTTC

length: 15
V: TRBV20-1
D: TRBD2
J: TRBJ2-7
size: -
CDR3: CSASRAVGRESEQYF
DNA: TGCAGTGCTAGTCGGGCAGTGGGGCGGGAGTCCGAGCAGTACTTC

length: 14
V: TRBV6-5
D: -
J: TRBJ1-2
size: -
CDR3: CASSYGGADYGYTF
DNA: TGTGCCAGCAGTTACGGTGGGGCAGACTATGGCTACACCTTC

length: 15
V: TRBV7-8
D: -
J: TRBJ1-5
size: -
CDR3: CASSLAEGFNQPQHF
DNA: TGTGCCAGCAGCTTAGCGGAGGGTTTCAATCAGCCCCAGCATTTT

length: 17
V: TRBV7-2
D: TRBD2
J: TRBJ2-1
size: -
CDR3: CASSYLSGTSGGAEGFF
DNA: TGTGCCAGCAGCTACCTTTCCGGGACTAGCGGGGGGGCCGAGGGGTTCTTC

length: 13
V: TRBV12-5
D: -
J: TRBJ2-7
size: -
CDR3: CASGLGDSYEQYF
DNA: TGTGCTAGTGGTTTGGGCGACTCCTACGAGCAGTACTTC

length: 14
V: TRBV25-1
D: TRBD1
J: TRBJ2-6
size: -
CDR3: CASGGTGGANVLTF
DNA: TGTGCCAGCGGCGGGACAGGGGGGGCCAACGTCCTGACTTTC

length: 14
V: TRBV7-8
D: TRBD1
J: TRBJ2-1
size: -
CDR3: CASSTGQGEGEQFF
DNA: TGTGCCAGCAGCACCGGACAGGGGGAGGGCGAGCAGTTCTTC

length: 16
V: TRBV11-2
D: -
J: TRBJ2-7
size: -
CDR3: CASSLDGAGTPYEQYF
DNA: TGTGCCAGCAGCTTAGATGGAGCGGGTACACCCTACGAGCAGTACTTC

length: 15
V: TRBV9
D: -
J: TRBJ2-5
size: -
CDR3: CASSVARGSQETQYF
DNA: TGTGCCAGCAGCGTAGCTAGGGGAAGCCAAGAGACCCAGTACTTC

length: 13
V: TRBV9
D: -
J: TRBJ2-3
size: -
CDR3: CASSEGSSDTQYF
DNA: TGTGCCAGCAGTGAGGGTAGTTCAGATACGCAGTATTTT

length: 16
V: TRBV11-3
D: TRBD2
J: TRBJ2-5
size: -
CDR3: CASSLGYLAGEETQYF
DNA: TGTGCCAGCAGCTTAGGATACCTAGCGGGGGAAGAGACCCAGTACTTC

length: 12
V: TRBV4-1
D: -
J: TRBJ2-7
size: -
CDR3: CASSQTGYEQYF
DNA: TGCGCCAGCAGCCAAACCGGCTACGAGCAGTACTTC

length: 12
V: TRBV7-2
D: -
J: TRBJ1-5
size: -
CDR3: CASSLVAGPQHF
DNA: TGTGCCAGCAGCTTAGTAGCGGGGCCCCAGCATTTT

length: 16
V: TRBV11-3
D: TRBD1
J: TRBJ2-1
size: -
CDR3: CASSPRGSDSNNEQFF
DNA: TGTGCCAGCAGCCCCAGGGGGAGCGATTCCAACAATGAGCAGTTCTTC

length: 13
V: TRBV27
D: -
J: TRBJ1-5
size: -
CDR3: CASSLTGFQPQHF
DNA: TGTGCCAGCAGTTTGACAGGTTTTCAGCCCCAGCATTTT

length: 15
V: TRBV7-2
D: TRBD2
J: TRBJ2-1
size: -
CDR3: CASSFTSGANNEQFF
DNA: TGTGCCAGCAGCTTCACTAGCGGGGCTAACAATGAGCAGTTCTTC

length: 15
V: TRBV11-2
D: TRBD1
J: TRBJ2-1
size: -
CDR3: CASSYGQGSYNEQFF
DNA: TGTGCCAGCAGCTATGGACAGGGATCCTACAATGAGCAGTTCTTC

length: 11
V: TRBV5-1
D: -
J: TRBJ2-1
size: -
CDR3: CASRADNEQFF
DNA: TGCGCCAGCAGGGCCGACAATGAGCAGTTCTTC

length: 13
V: TRBV30
D: -
J: TRBJ1-4
size: -
CDR3: CAWSGQANEKLFF
DNA: TGTGCCTGGAGTGGACAGGCAAATGAAAAACTGTTTTTT

length: 13
V: TRBV24-1
D: -
J: TRBJ2-7
size: -
CDR3: CATSDHDTYEQYF
DNA: TGTGCCACCAGTGATCATGACACCTACGAGCAGTACTTC

length: 15
V: TRBV7-2
D: TRBD1
J: TRBJ1-1
size: -
CDR3: CASSPKTGGNTEAFF
DNA: TGTGCCAGCAGCCCAAAGACAGGGGGGAACACTGAAGCTTTCTTT

length: 19
V: TRBV5-5
D: TRBD2
J: TRBJ2-6
size: -
CDR3: CASTSTSGRAFDGANVLTF
DNA: TGTGCCAGCACCTCGACTAGCGGGAGGGCCTTTGATGGGGCCAACGTCCTGACTTTC

length: 15
V: TRBV6-5
D: -
J: TRBJ2-2
size: -
CDR3: CASSPGRGMTGELFF
DNA: TGTGCCAGCAGCCCAGGACGGGGGATGACCGGGGAGCTGTTTTTT

length: 14
V: TRBV3-1/TRBV3-2
D: TRBD1
J: TRBJ1-1
size: -
CDR3: CASSLRQGVAEAFF
DNA: TGTGCCAGCAGCCTCCGACAGGGGGTAGCTGAAGCTTTCTTT

length: 15
V: TRBV25-1
D: -
J: TRBJ2-7
size: -
CDR3: CASSDAGTTPGEQYF
DNA: TGTGCCAGCAGTGACGCCGGGACAACTCCGGGCGAGCAGTACTTC

length: 11
V: TRBV2
D: -
J: TRBJ2-7
size: -
CDR3: CASSPSYEQYF
DNA: TGTGCCAGCAGTCCTTCCTACGAGCAGTACTTC

length: 13
V: TRBV12-3/TRBV12-4
D: TRBD1
J: TRBJ2-7
size: -
CDR3: CASSGDRGYEQYF
DNA: TGTGCCAGCAGTGGGGACAGGGGCTACGAGCAGTACTTC